This T cell receptor (beta chain) was documented in a study of cytotoxic CD8 clonotypes in ibrutinib-treated CLL. For the study at large: Response specimens were obtained following a median treatment duration of roughly 11 months, with a range of 6 to 36.

The CDR3 runs to 15 residues. Germline lookup yields CDR1 MNHEY and CDR2 SMNVEV (reference sequence). With 3 bases clipped from V and 6 bases from J, the junction kept 9 bases outside the gene matches. Data came from immunoSEQ multiplex PCR; TCRdb stores just in-frame clones and leaves some out. The sample records 250,000 to 350,000 clones, around 69% being singletons. This clone was seen a single time. Extraction of around 2 micrograms of genomic DNA from cryopreserved PBMCs supplied material for TCR beta libraries. J is TRBJ2-7 and V is TRBV27; 9 bases align to TRBD2. This clonotype was obtained from a human donor with chronic lymphocytic leukemia. The sample here was PBMCs, taken at disease progression, from a patient treated with ibrutinib. CDR3 sequence: CASSFSSGTPTEQYF. As DNA, the CDR3 is TGTGCCAGCAGTTTCTCTAGCGGGACCCCCACCGAGCAGTACTTC.